The 10 T cell receptor beta chains presented below share a single source sample, sequenced in a study of blood T cell repertoires in COVID-19. The repertoire was sequenced with immunoSEQ multiplex PCR; TCRdb's copy has only in-frame clones and lacks some. The repertoire holds hundreds of thousands of clones, with 70% to 90% as singletons. The sample consisted of peripheral blood. The origin of the receptors is a woman between 65 and 79 years old with active or convalescent COVID-19.

This clone was seen at least ten times. The V gene is TRBV5-1, the J gene TRBJ2-3; 12 bases are shared with TRBD2. The CDR3 is made up of 17 amino acids. With V trimmed by 4 bases and J by 3 bases, 9 bases remained unmatched. Germline V CDR1 and CDR2: SGHRS, YFSETQ. CDR3 DNA: TGCGCCAGCAGCGGGCGACTAGCGGGGGATGGAACAGATACGCAGTATTTT. Its translation: CASSGRLAGDGTDTQYF.

The CDR3 DNA reads as TGTGCCAGCAGCTTAGGTCAGACAGGGGGTGAAGCTTTCTTT. This codes for CASSLGQTGGEAFF. The rearrangement links TRBV11-2 to TRBJ1-1; 9 bases agree with TRBD1. The CDR3 runs 14 residues. V was pared by 1 base and J by 7 bases, with 4 bases of the junction left unmatched. CDR1 and CDR2 (germline): SGHAT, FQNNGV.

This clone showed up just once. The chain carries TRBV5-1 and TRBJ1-1; 8 nucleotides agree with TRBD1. CDR3 length: 14 residues. CDR1 is SGHRS, CDR2 YFSETQ, per germline. With V trimmed by 4 bases and J by 6 bases, 8 bases remained unmatched. CDR3 in DNA: TGCGCCAGCAGCGGTGACGGACAGGGCGCTGAAGCTTTCTTT. Translated, it gives CASSGDGQGAEAFF. The complete variable domain, with remaining parts taken from reference TRBV5-1 and TRBJ1-1, reads KAGVTQTPRYLIKTRGQQVTLSCSPISGHRSVSWYQQTPGQGLQFLFEYFSETQRNKGNFPGRFSGRQFSNSRSEMNVSTLELGDSALYLCASSGDGQGAEAFFGQGTRLTVV.

V is TRBV6-5 and J is TRBJ2-2, with no clear D. From germline, CDR1 is MNHEY and CDR2 SVGAGI. This CDR3 comprises 13 residues. Trimming removed 8 bases from V and 1 base from J, with 8 bases in between. The CDR3 protein is CASSGVNTGELFF. Written as DNA, the CDR3 is TGTGCCAGCTCCGGTGTGAACACCGGGGAGCTGTTTTTT.

The chain joins TRBV30 to TRBJ2-3, with 7 bases matching TRBD1. The CDR3 contains 15 residues. J gave up 0 bases and V 0 bases, and 3 bases lay outside the gene matches. The germline V gene has CDR1 GTSNPN and CDR2 SVGIG (reference sequence). The CDR3 sequence is CAWSVEGASTDTQYF. CDR3 sequence (DNA): TGTGCCTGGAGTGTAGAGGGGGCTAGCACAGATACGCAGTATTTT.

V and J are TRBV10-1 and TRBJ2-5; 8 bases line up with TRBD1. The CDR3 spans 15 residues. CDR1 and CDR2 from the germline V gene are WNHNN and SYGVQD (reference sequence). The V and J ends lost 5 bases and 4 bases, in that order; junction bases with no gene match: 9. The CDR3 bases are TGCGCCAGCAGTACGGACAGCCAGGGGGCAGAGACCCAGTACTTC. Protein sequence: CASSTDSQGAETQYF.

This clone was detected once. The chain has TRBV6-5 and TRBJ1-1, with TRBD1 matching 11 bases. Germline V lookup: CDR1 MNHEY, CDR2 SVGAGI. The CDR3 runs to 13 residues. V was pared by 9 bases and J by 9 bases, with 9 bases of the junction left unmatched. The CDR3 coding sequence is TGTGCCAGTCTCTCGGGACAGGGGGTGAAAGCTTTCTTT. It is translated as CASLSGQGVKAFF.

The chain combines TRBV3-1 (or the pseudogene TRBV3-2) with TRBJ2-2; 7 bases match TRBD2. CDR1 and CDR2 from the germline V gene are LGHDT and YNNKEL (reference sequence). This CDR3 is 16 amino acids long. The J segment lost 1 base and the V segment lost 4 bases, leaving 6 bases of the junction unmatched. This CDR3 reads CASSPFWGGNTGELFF. The CDR3 DNA reads TGTGCCAGCAGCCCCTTCTGGGGGGGGAACACCGGGGAGCTGTTTTTT.

The chain uses TRBV28 and TRBJ2-1, with 11 bases identical to TRBD2. CDR1 MDHEN and CDR2 SYDVKM come from the germline V gene. The CDR3 extends over 15 amino acids. Losses at the gene ends were 7 bases for V and 6 bases for J; bases not matched to a gene: 8. The DNA of the CDR3 is TGTGCCAGCACCCAGCATGGGACTAGCGGCAATGAGCAGTTCTTC. Protein sequence: CASTQHGTSGNEQFF.

In nucleotides, the CDR3 is TGTGCCAGCAGCCAAAGGGCTAGCCCTGCCTACGAGCAGTACTTC. It yields the protein CASSQRASPAYEQYF. The chain is built from TRBV11-2 and TRBJ2-7; D is possibly TRBD2 (5 bases). The CDR3 extends over 15 amino acids. Germline V lookup: CDR1 SGHAT, CDR2 FQNNGV. V lost 5 bases and J 2 bases, leaving 16 bases between the germline ends.